This TCR beta chain was sequenced for a study of OX40 agonist ivuxolimab in advanced cancers. Study-level information: Aged roughly 23 to 90 with a mean of approximately 60 years, they were around 85% male.

Concerning this clone itself: Its antigen remains unknown.

The timepoints at which blood was sampled were baseline, cycle 4 day 1, and cycle 7 day 1. Study-wide results and limits: At 0.1-3.0 mg/kg, partial responders had clonal expansion among the lowest observed. The average count of expanded clones was higher among CD8+ T cells than among CD4+.

This CDR3 spans 16 amino acids. V trimming: 4 bases; J trimming: 2 bases; junction bases outside the gene matches: 8. Germline CDR1 is MGHRA and CDR2 is YSYEKL. Profiled with immunoSEQ multiplex PCR; TCRdb holds only in-frame clones, not every one. The data contain approximately 41,000 clones, approximately 90% of them singletons. J is TRBJ1-5 and V is TRBV4-1; 7 bases line up with TRBD1. The sample here was CD4+ or CD8+ T cells sorted from blood, taken in a trial of the OX40 agonist ivuxolimab. The TCR sequence derives from an adult with an advanced solid tumor such as melanoma, head and neck, liver or kidney cancer. As DNA, the CDR3 is TGCGCCAGCAGCCCGGACAGGAGCGAGGGCAATCAGCCCCAGCATTTT. This gives the protein CASSPDRSEGNQPQHF.